These T cell receptor beta chains were read from a single sample in a study of cytomegalovirus exposure and HLA in healthy donors. Clones were sequenced by immunoSEQ multiplex PCR, and TCRdb holds only the in-frame ones, with some missing. The repertoire includes roughly 150,000 clones, 76% of them detected once, and over 3% sits in the top ten. The sequenced material came from PBMCs. The origin of the receptors is a male donor in good health and CMV-seronegative. The CDR3 runs from the conserved cysteine through the conserved F or W. Fields, in order: CDR3 length, clone size, D gene, J gene, V gene, CDR3 DNA, CDR3 protein. The D gene is left open where the match is weak. Where a row states a size, it is once, few, many or the class of an expanded clone; other rows omit it.

>17|.|TRBD2|TRBJ2-3|TRBV2
TGTGCCAGCAGTGAATATTCTAGCGGGTCCCTGGGGGATACGCAGTATTTT
CASSEYSSGSLGDTQYF
>17|.|TRBD1|TRBJ2-4|TRBV28
TGTGCCAGCAGTTTATGGCGTGAGGGGGCGGCCAAAAACATTCAGTACTTC
CASSLWREGAAKNIQYF
>14|.|.|TRBJ2-7|TRBV27
TGTGCCAGCAGTTGGGACGGGAGCTCCTACGAGCAGTACTTC
CASSWDGSSYEQYF
>12|once|TRBD1|TRBJ2-7|TRBV29-1
TGCAGCGTTGATACAGGGGACTACGAGCAGTACTTC
CSVDTGDYEQYF
>15|.|.|TRBJ2-7|TRBV6-5
TGTGCCAGCAGCCCTAGCGCCGTTAGCTCCTACGAGCAGTACTTC
CASSPSAVSSYEQYF
>15|.|TRBD1|TRBJ2-5|TRBV4-1
TGCGCCAGCAGCCACCTTGCACAGGGGCAAGAGACCCAGTACTTC
CASSHLAQGQETQYF
>16|once|.|TRBJ1-2|TRBV2
TGTGCCAGCAGTGAACCACGGAGGGACTTTAACTATGGCTACACCTTC
CASSEPRRDFNYGYTF
>14|.|.|TRBJ2-5|TRBV5-1
TGCGCCAGCAGCTTGAGTCTATGGGAGGATACCCAGTACTTC
CASSLSLWEDTQYF
>14|.|.|TRBJ2-3|TRBV7-2
TGTGCCAGCAGCTTCGGCGGTAGCACAGATACGCAGTATTTT
CASSFGGSTDTQYF
>11|.|TRBD1|TRBJ1-1|TRBV7-2
TGTGCCAGCAGCCGGGACAGTGAAGCTTTCTTT
CASSRDSEAFF
>14|.|.|TRBJ1-1|TRBV28
TGTGCCAGCAGGTTAATGGCCGGGGGGACTGAAGCTTTCTTT
CASRLMAGGTEAFF
>15|.|.|TRBJ1-2|TRBV4-1
TGCGCCAGCAGCCAAGCCTCCGACAGCTTCTATGGCTACACCTTC
CASSQASDSFYGYTF
>14|.|TRBD1|TRBJ2-3|TRBV5-4
TGTGCCAGCAGCCGCTACAGGGGGCGTGATACGCAGTATTTT
CASSRYRGRDTQYF
>16|.|.|TRBJ2-3|TRBV5-1
TGCGCCAGCAGCTTGGTGGCGGGGGCGGCTACAGATACGCAGTATTTT
CASSLVAGAATDTQYF
>14|.|.|TRBJ1-1|TRBV9
TGTGCCAGCAGCGCCAACGTCGGTAACACTGAAGCTTTCTTT
CASSANVGNTEAFF
>16|once|.|TRBJ1-3|TRBV28
TGTGCCAGCAGTACACTCGGGCGGGGCGCTGGAAACACCATATATTTT
CASSTLGRGAGNTIYF
>13|once|TRBD1|TRBJ1-2|TRBV5-4
TGTGCCAGCAGCCTAGGGACAGTACTGGGCTACACCTTC
CASSLGTVLGYTF
>18|.|.|TRBJ2-1|TRBV6-4
TGTGCCAGCAGTGACACGTACTTGGGGAGTCGCTCCTACAATGAGCAGTTCTTC
CASSDTYLGSRSYNEQFF
>18|.|TRBD1|TRBJ1-6|TRBV28
TGTGCCAGCAGTCTTCGGCCGGGACAGGGGCGGGGGAATTCACCCCTCCACTTT
CASSLRPGQGRGNSPLHF
>13|once|TRBD1|TRBJ1-1|TRBV30
TGTGCCTGGGGGGGACAGGGGAGTATTGAAGCTTTCTTT
CAWGGQGSIEAFF
>13|.|.|TRBJ2-5|TRBV6-4
TGTGCCAGCAGTGAGGGCAGCCAAGAGACCCAGTACTTC
CASSEGSQETQYF
>14|.|TRBD1|TRBJ2-5|TRBV5-1
TGCGCCAGCAGCTCGGGACAGGGTCAAGAGACCCAGTACTTC
CASSSGQGQETQYF